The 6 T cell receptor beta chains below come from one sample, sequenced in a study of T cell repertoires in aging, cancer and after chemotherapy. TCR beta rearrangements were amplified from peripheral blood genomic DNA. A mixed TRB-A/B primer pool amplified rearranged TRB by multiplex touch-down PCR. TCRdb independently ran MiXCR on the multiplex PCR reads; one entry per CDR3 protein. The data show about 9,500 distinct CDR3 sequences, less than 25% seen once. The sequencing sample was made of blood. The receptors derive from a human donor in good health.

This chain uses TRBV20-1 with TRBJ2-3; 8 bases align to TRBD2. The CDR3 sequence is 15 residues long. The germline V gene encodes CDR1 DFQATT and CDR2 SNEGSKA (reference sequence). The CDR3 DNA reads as TGCAGCCTGCCTCGGGGGTCGGGAGGGGGGAATACGCAGTATTTT. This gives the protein CSLPRGSGGGNTQYF.

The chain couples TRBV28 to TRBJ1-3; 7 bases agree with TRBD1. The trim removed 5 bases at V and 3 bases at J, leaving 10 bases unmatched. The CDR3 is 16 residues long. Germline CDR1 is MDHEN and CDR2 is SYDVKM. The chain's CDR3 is CASSLSLQGSGNTIYF. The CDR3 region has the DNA TGTGCCAGCAGTCTCTCCTTACAGGGGAGTGGAAACACCATATATTTT.

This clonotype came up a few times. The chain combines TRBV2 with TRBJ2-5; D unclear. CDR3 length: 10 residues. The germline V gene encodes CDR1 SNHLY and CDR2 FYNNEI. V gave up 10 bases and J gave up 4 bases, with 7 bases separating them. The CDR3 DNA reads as TGTGCCACACGCACAGAGACCCAGTACTTC. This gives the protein CATRTETQYF.

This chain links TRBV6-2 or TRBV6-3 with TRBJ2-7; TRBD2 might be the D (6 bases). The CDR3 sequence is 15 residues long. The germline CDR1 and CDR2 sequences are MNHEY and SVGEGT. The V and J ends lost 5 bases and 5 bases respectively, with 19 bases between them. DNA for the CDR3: TGTGCCAGCAGTACCCGGGACTCCAGGCCCAACGAGCAGTACTTC. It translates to CASSTRDSRPNEQYF.

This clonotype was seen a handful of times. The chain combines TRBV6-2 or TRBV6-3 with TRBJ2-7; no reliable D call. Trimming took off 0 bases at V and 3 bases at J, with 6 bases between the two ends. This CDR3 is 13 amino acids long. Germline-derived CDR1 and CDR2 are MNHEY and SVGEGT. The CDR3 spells CASSYSGFYEQYF. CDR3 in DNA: TGTGCCAGCAGTTACTCGGGATTCTACGAGCAGTACTTC.

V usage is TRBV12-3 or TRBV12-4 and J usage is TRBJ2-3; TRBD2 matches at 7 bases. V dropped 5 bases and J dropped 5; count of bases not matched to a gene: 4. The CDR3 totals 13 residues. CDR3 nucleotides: TGTGCCAGCAGTCCTGGGGGGGGAGATACGCAGTATTTT. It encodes CASSPGGGDTQYF.